These T cell receptor beta chains were read from a single sample in a study of yellow fever vaccine responses in identical twins. TCRdb re-called the RT-PCR reads with MiXCR, one entry per CDR3 protein. The table lists approximately 3,000 distinct CDR3 sequences, 70% to 90% of them singletons, with approximately 2.9% in the top ten. The specimen was T cells from blood (PBMCs), unsorted or a sorted subset (not recorded which), collected before or after yellow fever vaccination (not recorded which). The origin of the receptors is a woman aged 18-30 years who received the yellow fever vaccine. Both conserved end residues are part of each CDR3. Each record gives: clone size, D gene, V gene, J gene, CDR3 protein, CDR3 DNA. D genes are given only for firm matches. Where a row states a size, it is once, few, many or the class of an expanded clone; other rows omit it.

abundance: NA; d_gene: TRBD1; v_gene: TRBV7-9; j_gene: TRBJ1-2; CDR3aa: CASSLPPSGTGNYGYTF; CDR3nt: TGTGCCAGCAGCTTACCCCCTTCCGGGACAGGAAACTATGGCTACACCTTC
abundance: once; d_gene: TRBD2; v_gene: TRBV2; j_gene: TRBJ2-5; CDR3aa: CASSLGLAGGHETQYF; CDR3nt: TGTGCCAGCAGTCTAGGACTAGCGGGGGGGCATGAGACCCAGTACTTC
abundance: NA; d_gene: TRBD1; v_gene: TRBV20-1; j_gene: TRBJ1-5; CDR3aa: CSAFAGGPSNQPQHF; CDR3nt: TGCAGTGCTTTCGCAGGGGGCCCCAGCAATCAGCCCCAGCATTTT
abundance: NA; d_gene: NA; v_gene: TRBV20-1; j_gene: TRBJ2-1; CDR3aa: CSVLSLASGRWANEQFF; CDR3nt: TGCAGTGTTCTGTCCCTGGCGTCGGGAAGGTGGGCTAATGAGCAGTTCTTC
abundance: NA; d_gene: NA; v_gene: TRBV11-2; j_gene: TRBJ2-3; CDR3aa: CASSEIPADTQYF; CDR3nt: TGTGCCAGCAGCGAAATCCCGGCAGATACGCAGTATTTT
abundance: NA; d_gene: NA; v_gene: TRBV11-2; j_gene: TRBJ1-5; CDR3aa: CASSLLWMPNQPQHF; CDR3nt: TGTGCCAGCAGCTTATTATGGATGCCTAATCAGCCCCAGCATTTT
abundance: NA; d_gene: NA; v_gene: TRBV19; j_gene: TRBJ2-5; CDR3aa: CASSIGGPTVQETQYF; CDR3nt: TGTGCCAGTAGTATTGGAGGACCCACCGTCCAAGAGACCCAGTACTTC
abundance: once; d_gene: TRBD1; v_gene: TRBV18; j_gene: TRBJ2-7; CDR3aa: CASSPTGQSSYEQYF; CDR3nt: TGTGCCAGCTCACCTACGGGACAGAGCTCCTACGAGCAGTACTTC
abundance: NA; d_gene: TRBD2; v_gene: TRBV5-1; j_gene: TRBJ2-2; CDR3aa: CASSFRGDPGELFF; CDR3nt: TGCGCCAGCAGCTTTCGGGGGGACCCCGGGGAGCTGTTTTTT
abundance: few; d_gene: NA; v_gene: TRBV18; j_gene: TRBJ1-2; CDR3aa: CASSPQAENGYTF; CDR3nt: TGTGCCAGCTCACCCCAAGCAGAGAATGGCTACACCTTC
abundance: once; d_gene: NA; v_gene: TRBV9; j_gene: TRBJ1-6; CDR3aa: CASSADTNNSPLHF; CDR3nt: TGTGCCAGCAGCGCGGACACCAATAATTCACCCCTCCACTTT
abundance: NA; d_gene: TRBD1; v_gene: TRBV4-3; j_gene: TRBJ2-7; CDR3aa: CASSQGLSTGTVNYEQYF; CDR3nt: TGCGCCAGCAGCCAAGGTTTGTCCACCGGGACAGTAAACTACGAGCAGTACTTC
abundance: NA; d_gene: NA; v_gene: TRBV20-1; j_gene: TRBJ2-5; CDR3aa: CSARIGEAQYF; CDR3nt: TGCAGTGCTAGAATCGGGGAGGCCCAGTACTTC
abundance: NA; d_gene: NA; v_gene: TRBV13; j_gene: TRBJ2-7; CDR3aa: CAASEGRGYEQYF; CDR3nt: TGTGCCGCCTCGGAGGGCCGAGGGTACGAGCAGTACTTC
abundance: NA; d_gene: NA; v_gene: TRBV7-6; j_gene: TRBJ1-3; CDR3aa: CASSFGGSGVTSGNTIYF; CDR3nt: TGTGCCAGCAGCTTCGGGGGTTCGGGTGTAACTTCTGGAAACACCATATATTTT
abundance: NA; d_gene: TRBD2; v_gene: TRBV20-1; j_gene: TRBJ2-1; CDR3aa: CSASGTSGYNEQFF; CDR3nt: TGCAGTGCGTCCGGGACTAGCGGGTACAATGAGCAGTTCTTC
abundance: NA; d_gene: NA; v_gene: TRBV11-3; j_gene: TRBJ2-3; CDR3aa: CASSSQGGYTDTQYF; CDR3nt: TGTGCCAGCAGTTCACAGGGAGGGTACACAGATACGCAGTATTTT
abundance: NA; d_gene: NA; v_gene: TRBV10-3; j_gene: TRBJ1-1; CDR3aa: CAISEQGNTEAFF; CDR3nt: TGTGCCATCAGTGAACAGGGGAACACTGAAGCTTTCTTT
abundance: NA; d_gene: NA; v_gene: TRBV11-2; j_gene: TRBJ2-3; CDR3aa: CASSLGDTQYF; CDR3nt: TGTGCCAGCAGCTTGGGGGATACGCAGTATTTT
abundance: NA; d_gene: NA; v_gene: TRBV7-6; j_gene: TRBJ2-7; CDR3aa: CASSLGSPGFSLYEQYF; CDR3nt: TGTGCCAGCAGCCTCGGCTCGCCGGGTTTTTCCCTCTACGAGCAGTACTTC
abundance: NA; d_gene: NA; v_gene: TRBV20-1; j_gene: TRBJ1-4; CDR3aa: CSARDQGRDNEKLFF; CDR3nt: TGCAGTGCTAGAGATCAGGGCAGGGATAATGAAAAACTGTTTTTT
abundance: NA; d_gene: TRBD1; v_gene: TRBV13; j_gene: TRBJ2-5; CDR3aa: CASPRDRGVRETQYF; CDR3nt: TGTGCCAGCCCTAGAGACAGGGGCGTTAGGGAGACCCAGTACTTC
abundance: NA; d_gene: TRBD1; v_gene: TRBV3-1; j_gene: TRBJ2-7; CDR3aa: CASSQEGQGREQYF; CDR3nt: TGTGCCAGCAGCCAAGAGGGACAGGGGCGCGAGCAGTACTTC
abundance: NA; d_gene: NA; v_gene: TRBV19; j_gene: TRBJ2-4; CDR3aa: CASSIGVDIQYF; CDR3nt: TGTGCCAGTAGTATTGGGGTTGACATTCAGTACTTC
abundance: NA; d_gene: NA; v_gene: TRBV5-5; j_gene: TRBJ1-1; CDR3aa: CASSLGVGDVEAFF; CDR3nt: TGTGCCAGCAGCTTGGGGGTCGGGGATGTTGAAGCTTTCTTT
abundance: NA; d_gene: NA; v_gene: TRBV28; j_gene: TRBJ1-2; CDR3aa: CASSEQGRYGYTF; CDR3nt: TGTGCCAGCAGCGAACAGGGCCGCTATGGCTACACCTTC
abundance: NA; d_gene: NA; v_gene: TRBV18; j_gene: TRBJ2-5; CDR3aa: CASSGQRQETQYF; CDR3nt: TGTGCCAGCTCAGGGCAGAGACAAGAGACCCAGTACTTC
abundance: NA; d_gene: NA; v_gene: TRBV20-1; j_gene: TRBJ2-7; CDR3aa: CSARVSHSSYEQYF; CDR3nt: TGCAGTGCTAGAGTTAGCCACAGCTCCTACGAGCAGTACTTC
abundance: NA; d_gene: TRBD2; v_gene: TRBV4-3; j_gene: TRBJ2-1; CDR3aa: CASSQDGASGYNEQFF; CDR3nt: TGCGCCAGCAGCCAAGATGGGGCTAGCGGTTACAATGAGCAGTTCTTC
abundance: NA; d_gene: TRBD2; v_gene: TRBV4-2; j_gene: TRBJ2-2; CDR3aa: CASSQPIAGNPTGELFF; CDR3nt: TGTGCCAGCAGCCAACCTATAGCGGGAAACCCCACCGGGGAGCTGTTTTTT
abundance: NA; d_gene: NA; v_gene: TRBV2; j_gene: TRBJ2-7; CDR3aa: CASRQEAYSYEQYF; CDR3nt: TGTGCCAGCAGACAGGAGGCCTACTCCTACGAGCAGTACTTC
abundance: NA; d_gene: NA; v_gene: TRBV14; j_gene: TRBJ2-3; CDR3aa: CASSQDKATKQPDTQYF; CDR3nt: TGTGCCAGCAGCCAAGATAAGGCCACCAAGCAACCAGATACGCAGTATTTT
abundance: NA; d_gene: NA; v_gene: TRBV7-6; j_gene: TRBJ2-3; CDR3aa: CASSFSGHTDTQYF; CDR3nt: TGTGCCAGCAGCTTTTCGGGCCACACAGATACGCAGTATTTT
abundance: NA; d_gene: TRBD1; v_gene: TRBV11-3; j_gene: TRBJ2-3; CDR3aa: CASSLVGTGGFLDTQYF; CDR3nt: TGTGCCAGCAGCTTAGTCGGGACAGGGGGCTTTCTAGATACGCAGTATTTT
abundance: NA; d_gene: TRBD1; v_gene: TRBV6-1; j_gene: TRBJ2-1; CDR3aa: CASRPTRGQGSYNEQFF; CDR3nt: TGTGCCAGCAGACCAACCCGTGGACAGGGGTCGTACAATGAGCAGTTCTTC
abundance: NA; d_gene: NA; v_gene: TRBV12-3/TRBV12-4; j_gene: TRBJ1-5; CDR3aa: CASSFGLNQPQHF; CDR3nt: TGTGCCAGCAGTTTCGGGCTCAATCAGCCCCAGCATTTT
abundance: NA; d_gene: TRBD1; v_gene: TRBV15; j_gene: TRBJ2-7; CDR3aa: CATSTDRDRDEQYF; CDR3nt: TGTGCCACCAGCACCGACCGGGACAGGGACGAGCAGTACTTC
abundance: NA; d_gene: TRBD2; v_gene: TRBV20-1; j_gene: TRBJ2-5; CDR3aa: CSARLAPTQETQYF; CDR3nt: TGCAGTGCAAGACTAGCGCCAACTCAAGAGACCCAGTACTTC
abundance: NA; d_gene: NA; v_gene: TRBV4-1; j_gene: TRBJ2-7; CDR3aa: CASSQELQDSSYEQYF; CDR3nt: TGCGCCAGCAGCCAAGAACTGCAAGATAGCTCCTACGAGCAGTACTTC
abundance: NA; d_gene: NA; v_gene: TRBV4-3; j_gene: TRBJ2-6; CDR3aa: CASSQEAASGANVLTF; CDR3nt: TGCGCCAGCAGCCAAGAAGCGGCCTCTGGGGCCAACGTCCTGACTTTC
abundance: NA; d_gene: NA; v_gene: TRBV12-3/TRBV12-4; j_gene: TRBJ2-7; CDR3aa: CASSPRSAYEQYF; CDR3nt: TGTGCCAGCAGTCCCCGGTCGGCCTACGAGCAGTACTTC
abundance: few; d_gene: TRBD2; v_gene: TRBV11-3; j_gene: TRBJ2-5; CDR3aa: CASSLGRLAGSQETQYF; CDR3nt: TGTGCCAGCAGCCTAGGACGGCTAGCGGGCTCCCAAGAGACCCAGTACTTC
abundance: NA; d_gene: NA; v_gene: TRBV30; j_gene: TRBJ1-5; CDR3aa: CAWSGWRDNQPQHF; CDR3nt: TGTGCCTGGAGTGGGTGGAGGGACAATCAGCCCCAGCATTTT
abundance: NA; d_gene: TRBD1; v_gene: TRBV29-1; j_gene: TRBJ2-7; CDR3aa: CSVEGTGGLEEQYF; CDR3nt: TGCAGCGTTGAAGGGACAGGTGGGCTTGAGGAGCAGTACTTC
abundance: NA; d_gene: TRBD2; v_gene: TRBV11-2; j_gene: TRBJ2-5; CDR3aa: CASSLWPTSAREARGTQYF; CDR3nt: TGTGCCAGCAGCTTATGGCCCACGTCGGCCCGGGAGGCCAGAGGGACCCAGTACTTC
abundance: NA; d_gene: NA; v_gene: TRBV4-3; j_gene: TRBJ2-7; CDR3aa: CASSQDLNSNGGRAYEQYF; CDR3nt: TGCGCCAGCAGCCAAGATCTAAATTCGAATGGGGGGAGAGCCTACGAGCAGTACTTC
abundance: NA; d_gene: NA; v_gene: TRBV3-1; j_gene: TRBJ1-1; CDR3aa: CASSQGPNTEAFF; CDR3nt: TGTGCCAGCAGCCAAGGGCCGAACACTGAAGCTTTCTTT
abundance: NA; d_gene: TRBD2; v_gene: TRBV29-1; j_gene: TRBJ2-1; CDR3aa: CSVAIAGGANEQFF; CDR3nt: TGCAGCGTGGCTATAGCGGGAGGAGCCAATGAGCAGTTCTTC
abundance: NA; d_gene: TRBD2; v_gene: TRBV7-2; j_gene: TRBJ2-3; CDR3aa: CASSLAAISTDTQYF; CDR3nt: TGTGCCAGCAGCCTAGCGGCCATTAGCACAGATACGCAGTATTTT
abundance: NA; d_gene: TRBD1; v_gene: TRBV11-2; j_gene: TRBJ1-1; CDR3aa: CASSPRTGLTEAFF; CDR3nt: TGTGCCAGCAGCCCACGGACAGGGCTAACTGAAGCTTTCTTT
abundance: once; d_gene: NA; v_gene: TRBV18; j_gene: TRBJ2-1; CDR3aa: CASSSGMDSSYNEQFF; CDR3nt: TGTGCCAGCTCATCCGGTATGGACAGCTCCTACAATGAGCAGTTCTTC
abundance: NA; d_gene: NA; v_gene: TRBV11-1; j_gene: TRBJ2-3; CDR3aa: CASSQGSTDTQYF; CDR3nt: TGTGCCAGCAGCCAGGGGAGCACAGATACGCAGTATTTT
abundance: NA; d_gene: TRBD1; v_gene: TRBV2; j_gene: TRBJ1-4; CDR3aa: CASSSGTGGEKLFF; CDR3nt: TGTGCCAGCAGTTCCGGGACAGGGGGCGAAAAACTGTTTTTT
abundance: NA; d_gene: NA; v_gene: TRBV12-3/TRBV12-4; j_gene: TRBJ2-5; CDR3aa: CASSHGETQYF; CDR3nt: TGTGCCAGCAGTCATGGTGAGACCCAGTACTTC
abundance: NA; d_gene: NA; v_gene: TRBV20-1; j_gene: TRBJ2-7; CDR3aa: CSANGLGQQYF; CDR3nt: TGCAGTGCGAATGGTCTAGGACAGCAGTACTTC
abundance: NA; d_gene: NA; v_gene: TRBV11-3; j_gene: TRBJ2-2; CDR3aa: CASSPKSAGLFTGELFF; CDR3nt: TGTGCCAGCAGCCCCAAGTCGGCAGGCTTATTCACCGGGGAGCTGTTTTTT
abundance: NA; d_gene: NA; v_gene: TRBV11-2; j_gene: TRBJ2-2; CDR3aa: CASSLVGYTGELFF; CDR3nt: TGTGCCAGCAGCTTAGTTGGGTACACCGGGGAGCTGTTTTTT